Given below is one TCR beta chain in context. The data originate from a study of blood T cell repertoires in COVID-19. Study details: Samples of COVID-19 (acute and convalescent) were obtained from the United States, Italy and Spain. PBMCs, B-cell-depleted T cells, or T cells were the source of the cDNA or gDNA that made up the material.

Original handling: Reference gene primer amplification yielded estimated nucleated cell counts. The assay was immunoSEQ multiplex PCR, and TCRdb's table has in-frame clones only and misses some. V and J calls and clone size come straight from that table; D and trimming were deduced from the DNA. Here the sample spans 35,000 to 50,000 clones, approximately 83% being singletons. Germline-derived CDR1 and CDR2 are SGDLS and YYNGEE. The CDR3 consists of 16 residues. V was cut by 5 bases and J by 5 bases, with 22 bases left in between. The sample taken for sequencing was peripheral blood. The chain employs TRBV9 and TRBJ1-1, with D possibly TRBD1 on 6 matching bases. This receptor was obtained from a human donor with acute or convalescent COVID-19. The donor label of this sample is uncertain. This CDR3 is CASRAVLQGAGTEAFF. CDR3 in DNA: TGTGCCAGCAGAGCCGTTTTACAGGGTGCTGGGACTGAAGCTTTCTTT.